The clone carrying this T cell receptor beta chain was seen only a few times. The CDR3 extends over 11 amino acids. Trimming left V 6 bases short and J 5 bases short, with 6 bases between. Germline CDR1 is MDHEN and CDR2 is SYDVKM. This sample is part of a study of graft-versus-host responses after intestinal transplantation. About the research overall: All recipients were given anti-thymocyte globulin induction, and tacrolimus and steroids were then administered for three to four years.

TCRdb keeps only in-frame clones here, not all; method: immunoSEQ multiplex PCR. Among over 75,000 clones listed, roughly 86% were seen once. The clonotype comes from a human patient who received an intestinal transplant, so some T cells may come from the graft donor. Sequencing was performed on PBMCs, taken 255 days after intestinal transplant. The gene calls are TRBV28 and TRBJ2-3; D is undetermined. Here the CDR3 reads CASSPRDTQYF. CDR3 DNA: TGTGCCAGCAGCCCCAGAGATACGCAGTATTTT. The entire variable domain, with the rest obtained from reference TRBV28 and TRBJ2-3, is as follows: DVKVTQSSRYLVKRTGEKVFLECVQDMDHENMFWYRQDPGLGLRLIYFSYDVKMKEKGDIPEGYSVSREKKERFSLILESASTNQTSMYLCASSPRDTQYFGPGTRLTVL.